The clone carrying this T cell receptor beta chain appeared once. What it binds is unknown. V lost 10 bases and J 4 bases, leaving 19 bases between the germline ends. From germline, CDR1 is MNHNY and CDR2 SVGAGI (reference sequence). CDR3 length equals 14 residues. Investigators sought sequencing depths of between 1 in 200,000 and 1 in 1 million T cells. Assay: immunoSEQ multiplex PCR; the TCRdb copy retains only in-frame clones and omits some. The data show around 92,000 clones, around 77% seen once. This entry comes from a study of cytotoxic CD8 clonotypes in ibrutinib-treated CLL. Whole-study context: Across the patients, approximately 12 were relapsed/refractory, over 14 treatment-naive and 17 to 18 IGHV unmutated.

Whole-study results and caveats: Relative to age-matched healthy donors, clonality at baseline was higher, and it tracked circulating CD8+ T-cell counts.

V and J are TRBV6-6 and TRBJ1-1; no clear D gene. The sample consisted of PBMCs, taken after 24 months of ibrutinib treatment. The receptor's source is a human donor with chronic lymphocytic leukemia. The CDR3 sequence is CATRRRRDLTEAFF. The CDR3 nucleotides are TGTGCCACTAGGCGGCGGAGGGATCTCACTGAAGCTTTCTTT.